The 23 T cell receptor beta chains below were found in one sample sequenced in a study of blood T cell repertoires in COVID-19. The repertoire was sequenced with immunoSEQ multiplex PCR; TCRdb's copy has only in-frame clones and lacks some. The table has some 260,000 clones, roughly 87% seen once. Specimen: peripheral blood. These receptors came from a woman aged 25 to 39 with acute or convalescent COVID-19.

This chain connects TRBV5-1 to TRBJ2-2; 12 positions match TRBD2. The CDR3 totals 19 residues. V dropped 1 base and J dropped 5; count of bases not matched to a gene: 12. Germline-derived CDR1 and CDR2 are SGHRS and YFSETQ. CDR3 protein: CASSLRSGAGLAGTGELFF. In nucleotides, the CDR3 is TGCGCCAGCAGCTTGAGGTCAGGGGCAGGACTAGCGGGGACCGGGGAGCTGTTTTTT.

V gene TRBV5-1 combines with J gene TRBJ2-3; 12 bases match TRBD1. Germline loops: CDR1 SGHRS, CDR2 YFSETQ. The CDR3 runs to 15 residues. The V gene end was trimmed by 5 bases and the J gene end by 4 bases; junction bases not matched to a gene: 5. The DNA for the CDR3 is TGCGCCAGCAGGCGGGACAGGGGGCAATCAGATACGCAGTATTTT. Amino acid sequence: CASRRDRGQSDTQYF.

The chain is built from TRBV9 and TRBJ1-2; 7 bases are shared with TRBD1. Germline CDR1 and CDR2: SGDLS and YYNGEE. This CDR3 has 14 residues. V shed 4 bases, J shed 6 bases, and the junction held 9 bases outside the gene matches. In DNA form, the CDR3 reads TGTGCCAGCAGCCCCTATGACAGGGAGAATGGCTACACCTTC. This gives the protein CASSPYDRENGYTF.

The rearrangement joins TRBV19 to TRBJ1-3; weak D call: TRBD1 (6 bases). Germline V lookup: CDR1 LNHDA, CDR2 SQIVND (reference sequence). The CDR3 runs 17 residues. The V end lost 0 bases, the J end lost 8 bases, and 20 bases lay between the germline ends. As DNA, the CDR3 is TGTGCCAGTAGTATAGATCGGATCAGGGGTGAAGAATACACCATATATTTT. Its protein product is CASSIDRIRGEEYTIYF.

The J gene is TRBJ2-7, the V gene TRBV7-9, with D tentatively TRBD2 (6 bases). V gave up 6 bases and J gave up 8 bases, with 17 bases separating them. The CDR3 is 13 residues long. Germline V gene sequence: CDR1 SEHNR, CDR2 FQNEAQ (reference sequence). For the CDR3, the DNA is TGTGCCAGCAGGCGGGACTCCCTTTCAAAGCAGTACTTC. Encoded protein: CASRRDSLSKQYF.

This clone was seen only a few times. This chain uses TRBV30 with TRBJ2-2; 10 bases agree with TRBD1. CDR1 is GTSNPN, CDR2 SVGIG, per germline (reference sequence). The junction had 6 bases not matched to a gene; V was cut back by 5 bases and J by 3 bases. This CDR3 spans 15 amino acids. CDR3 sequence: CAWSGGTGDTGELFF. DNA of the CDR3: TGTGCCTGGTCAGGGGGGACAGGGGACACCGGGGAGCTGTTTTTT.

This clone was seen only a few times. V gene TRBV13 combines with J gene TRBJ2-5; no clear D. This CDR3 contains 13 residues. Germline V gene data show CDR1 as PRHDT and CDR2 as FYEKMQ (reference sequence). With 0 bases removed from V and 2 bases from J, the gap between germline ends came to 4 bases. The CDR3 protein is CASSLGAQETQYF. Written as DNA, the CDR3 is TGTGCCAGCAGCTTAGGGGCACAAGAGACCCAGTACTTC.

The chain is built from TRBV29-1 and TRBJ1-4; no clear D gene. Germline loops: CDR1 SQVTM, CDR2 ANQGSEA. This CDR3 comprises 15 residues. V dropped 3 bases and J dropped 5 bases, with 16 bases sitting between them. The CDR3 reads CSVEAPPGGNEKLFF. DNA of the CDR3: TGCAGCGTTGAGGCACCCCCGGGAGGGAATGAAAAACTGTTTTTT.

The DNA for the CDR3 is TGCGCCAGCAGCCAAGACCGGAACACTGAAGCTTTCTTT. It is translated as CASSQDRNTEAFF. This chain joins TRBV4-3 and TRBJ1-1; D is ambiguous. The CDR3 spans 13 residues. V gave up 0 bases and J gave up 1 base, with 3 bases separating them. Per the germline V gene, CDR1 is LGHNA and CDR2 is YSLEER.

V is TRBV12-3 or TRBV12-4 and J is TRBJ1-3; the D is unclear. CDR3 length equals 13 residues. Trimming removed 6 bases from V and 0 bases from J, with 6 bases in between. The CDR3 DNA reads TGTGCCAGCAGGGCCTTCTCTGGAAACACCATATATTTT. Translating gives CASRAFSGNTIYF.

The chain joins TRBV7-3 to TRBJ2-2; no firm D call. The CDR3 totals 14 residues. Germline V CDR1 and CDR2: SGHTA, FQGTGA. Trimming stripped 4 bases from V and 6 bases from J, with 12 bases between. CDR3 nucleotide sequence: TGTGCCAGCAGCTCCAGGCCGTTGTCCGGGGAGCTGTTTTTT. This gives the protein CASSSRPLSGELFF. Combining the CDR3 with reference TRBV7-3 and TRBJ2-2 gives the whole variable domain GAGVSQTPSNKVTEKGKYVELRCDPISGHTALYWYRQSLGQGPEFLIYFQGTGAADDSGLPNDRFFAVRPEGSVSTLKIQRTERGDSAVYLCASSSRPLSGELFFGEGSRLTVL.

The J gene is TRBJ1-1, the V gene TRBV6-5; possible D gene TRBD1, 5 bases. CDR3 size: 14 residues. Germline V gives CDR1 MNHEY, CDR2 SVGAGI. V lost 5 bases and J lost 4, with 14 bases in between. The CDR3 loop is CASSPAGLSTEAFF. The CDR3 DNA is TGTGCCAGCAGTCCCGCAGGGCTATCCACTGAAGCTTTCTTT.

V usage is TRBV11-3 and J usage is TRBJ2-5; TRBD2 aligns across 8 bases. From germline, CDR1 is SGHNT and CDR2 YENEEA. This CDR3 region has 13 residues. Trimming cost V 3 bases and J 3 bases; bases outside gene matches: 0. Written as DNA, the CDR3 is TGTGCCAGCAGCTTCGGGGGGGAAGAGACCCAGTACTTC. Its translation is CASSFGGEETQYF.

In its sample, this clone was seen once. V is TRBV5-4 and J is TRBJ2-2; D may be TRBD2 (5 bases). The CDR3 extends over 14 amino acids. Germline assignment: CDR1 SGHNT and CDR2 YYREEE (reference sequence). V shed 0 bases and J shed 5 bases, with 8 bases lying between them. The CDR3 coding sequence is TGTGCCAGCAGCTTGGGCGGGTTGACCGGGGAGCTGTTTTTT. Translation: CASSLGGLTGELFF.

As regards this clone: At the DNA level, this CDR3 is encoded by other sequences in the same sample as well. The gene calls are TRBV30 and TRBJ2-2; D might be TRBD2 (5 bases). Germline CDR1 reads GTSNPN; CDR2 reads SVGIG (reference sequence). Trimming removed 0 bases at V and 5 bases at J, with 13 bases between. The CDR3 consists of 15 residues. The CDR3 loop reads CAWSVTGVQTGELFF. In DNA form, the CDR3 reads TGTGCCTGGAGTGTCACCGGGGTGCAAACCGGGGAGCTGTTTTTT. Complete variable domain (other parts from reference TRBV30 and TRBJ2-2): SQTIHQWPATLVQPVGSPLSLECTVEGTSNPNLYWYRQAAGRGLQLLFYSVGIGQISSEVPQNLSASRPQDRQFILSSKKLLLSDSGFYLCAWSVTGVQTGELFFGEGSRLTVL.

The genes are TRBV2 and TRBJ2-2, with 7 nucleotides matching TRBD1. Germline-derived CDR1 and CDR2 are SNHLY and FYNNEI. With V trimmed by 8 bases and J by 4 bases, 10 bases remained unmatched. The CDR3 is 15 amino acids. The CDR3 coding sequence is TGTGCCAGCGGAAAGGGGGCTCCGAGCACCGGGGAGCTGTTTTTT. This gives the protein CASGKGAPSTGELFF. Based on the CDR3 plus reference TRBV2 and TRBJ2-2, the full variable domain is EPEVTQTPSHQVTQMGQEVILRCVPISNHLYFYWYRQILGQKVEFLVSFYNNEISEKSEIFDDQFSVERPDGSNFTLKIRSTKLEDSAMYFCASGKGAPSTGELFFGEGSRLTVL.

This chain links TRBV7-2 with TRBJ2-5; 9 bases fit TRBD2. With V trimmed by 1 base and J by 5 bases, 11 bases remained unmatched. The CDR3 has 17 residues. Per the germline V gene, CDR1 is SGHTA and CDR2 is FQGNSA. The CDR3 loop reads CASSLEGISGRWETQYF. The CDR3 bases are TGTGCCAGCAGCTTAGAAGGAATTAGCGGGAGATGGGAGACCCAGTACTTC.

The chain links TRBV7-9 to TRBJ2-2; 9 nucleotides match TRBD1. The CDR3 contains 14 residues. J was trimmed by 7 bases and V by 6 bases; bases with no gene match: 6. Germline V gene lookup returns CDR1 SEHNR and CDR2 FQNEAQ (reference sequence). The CDR3 spells CASRPQGAGGELFF. Written as DNA, the CDR3 is TGTGCCAGCAGACCACAGGGGGCGGGCGGGGAGCTGTTTTTT.

J is TRBJ2-1 and V is TRBV19; maybe TRBD2 (7 bases). The germline V and J ends were trimmed by 10 bases and 13 bases, with 20 bases remaining between them. Germline loops: CDR1 LNHDA, CDR2 SQIVND (reference sequence). This CDR3 region has 12 residues. In DNA, the CDR3 is TGTGCCACCGGGAGCGGGACACCTTTCCAGTTCTTC. Protein product: CATGSGTPFQFF. Complete variable domain (other parts from reference TRBV19 and TRBJ2-1): DGGITQSPKYLFRKEGQNVTLSCEQNLNHDAMYWYRQDPGQGLRLIYYSQIVNDFQKGDIAEGYSVSREKKESFPLTVTSAQKNPTAFYLCATGSGTPFQFFGPGTRLTVL.

This clone was seen only once. V gene TRBV9 combines with J gene TRBJ2-1; 11 bases align to TRBD2. Losses at the gene ends were 3 bases for V and 8 bases for J; bases not matched to a gene: 13. This CDR3 region has 17 residues. CDR1 and CDR2 from the germline V gene are SGDLS and YYNGEE. In DNA, the CDR3 is TGTGCCAGCAGCGCCGAGGTAGCGGGAGGGAGATTAGATGAGCAGTTCTTC. This translates into CASSAEVAGGRLDEQFF.

The V call is TRBV27, the J call TRBJ2-7; D is perhaps TRBD1 (5 bases). Germline assignment: CDR1 MNHEY and CDR2 SMNVEV (reference sequence). The CDR3 runs 13 residues. V dropped 2 bases and J dropped 2 bases, with 7 bases sitting between them. The CDR3 DNA is TGTGCCAGCAGTTTAGGGGCAGCCTACGAGCAGTACTTC. Amino acids: CASSLGAAYEQYF.

The chain couples TRBV6-5 to TRBJ2-5, with D possibly matching TRBD1 (6 bases). Germline V gives CDR1 MNHEY, CDR2 SVGAGI. The CDR3 loop spans 16 amino acids. V was cut by 2 bases and J by 5 bases, with 18 bases left in between. CDR3: CASSYASRGSVETQYF. CDR3 bases: TGTGCCAGCAGTTACGCCTCCAGGGGTTCGGTCGAGACCCAGTACTTC.

This chain connects TRBV9 to TRBJ2-5, with 13 bases that match TRBD2. Germline CDR1 and CDR2: SGDLS and YYNGEE. The CDR3 is 16 amino acids. V lost 0 bases and J lost 5; bases outside the gene matches: 4. CDR3 loop: CASSVGLAGGGETQYF. CDR3 nucleotides: TGTGCCAGCAGCGTAGGACTAGCGGGAGGTGGGGAGACCCAGTACTTC.